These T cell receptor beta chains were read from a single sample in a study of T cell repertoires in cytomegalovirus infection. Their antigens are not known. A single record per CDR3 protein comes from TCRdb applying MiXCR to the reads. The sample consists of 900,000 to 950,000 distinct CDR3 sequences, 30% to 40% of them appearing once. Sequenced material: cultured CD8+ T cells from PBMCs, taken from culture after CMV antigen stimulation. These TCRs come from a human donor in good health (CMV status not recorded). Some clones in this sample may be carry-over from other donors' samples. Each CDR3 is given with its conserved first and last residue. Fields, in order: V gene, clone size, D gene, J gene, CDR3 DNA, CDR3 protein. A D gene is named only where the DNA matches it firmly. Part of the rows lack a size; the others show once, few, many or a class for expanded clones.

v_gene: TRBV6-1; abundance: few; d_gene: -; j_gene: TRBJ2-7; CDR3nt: TGTGCCAGCAGTGATATTCTCCTTTTTGACGAGCAGTACTTC; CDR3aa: CASSDILLFDEQYF
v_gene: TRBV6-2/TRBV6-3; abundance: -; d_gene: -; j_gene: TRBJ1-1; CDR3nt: TGTGCCAGCAGCTCCGGATTTACGAACACTGAAGCTTTCTTT; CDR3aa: CASSSGFTNTEAFF
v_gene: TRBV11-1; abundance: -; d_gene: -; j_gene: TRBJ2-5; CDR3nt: TGTGCCAGCAGCTTACCCCCGGGGCAAGAGACCCAGTACTTC; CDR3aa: CASSLPPGQETQYF
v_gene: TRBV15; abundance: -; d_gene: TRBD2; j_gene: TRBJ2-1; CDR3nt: TGTGCCACCAGCAGGGTATCGGGGGGGGGGAATGAGCAGTTCTTC; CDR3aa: CATSRVSGGGNEQFF
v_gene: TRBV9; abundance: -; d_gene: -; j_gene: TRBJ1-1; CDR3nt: TGTGCCAGCAGCGGTCAGAAGGAAGCTTTCTTT; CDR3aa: CASSGQKEAFF
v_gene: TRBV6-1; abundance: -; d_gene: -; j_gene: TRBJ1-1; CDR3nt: TGTGCCAGCAGTGATCCCTCCTGGGCGAACACTGAAGCTTTCTTT; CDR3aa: CASSDPSWANTEAFF
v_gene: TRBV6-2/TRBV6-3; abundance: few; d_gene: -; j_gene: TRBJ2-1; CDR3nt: TGTGCCAGCAGTTACCAACAGAGAAGGAATGAGCAGTTCTTC; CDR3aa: CASSYQQRRNEQFF
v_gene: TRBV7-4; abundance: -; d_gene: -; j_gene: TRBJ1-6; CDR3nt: TGTGCCAGCCAGGGGACCCGTGATTCACCCCTCCACTTT; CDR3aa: CASQGTRDSPLHF
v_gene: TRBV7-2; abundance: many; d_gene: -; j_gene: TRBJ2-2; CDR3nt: TGTGCCAGCAGCTTAGGGGGGATCCGGGACGCGAACACCGGGGAGCTGTTTTTT; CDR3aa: CASSLGGIRDANTGELFF
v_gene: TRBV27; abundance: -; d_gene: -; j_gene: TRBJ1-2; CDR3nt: TGTACCAGCAGTTTAGGGTCAGGCTATGGCTACACCTTC; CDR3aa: CTSSLGSGYGYTF
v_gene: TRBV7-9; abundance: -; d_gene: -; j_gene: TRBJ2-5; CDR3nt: TGTGCCAGCAGCGTACCGCAGGGGCCAGAGACCCAGTACTTC; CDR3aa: CASSVPQGPETQYF
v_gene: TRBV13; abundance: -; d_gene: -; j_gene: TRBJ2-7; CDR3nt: TGTGCCAGCAGCTCGGACGTTCCCCCCTACGAGCAGTACTTC; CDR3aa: CASSSDVPPYEQYF
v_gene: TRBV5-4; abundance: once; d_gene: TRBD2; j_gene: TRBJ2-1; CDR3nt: TGTGCCAGCAGCGTACTAGCGGAGTCCTACAATGAGCAGTTCTTC; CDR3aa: CASSVLAESYNEQFF
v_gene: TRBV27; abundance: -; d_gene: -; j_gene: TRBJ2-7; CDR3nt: TGTGCCAGCAGTTTATCCGGGACCCCGGGGGAGCAGTACTTC; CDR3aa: CASSLSGTPGEQYF
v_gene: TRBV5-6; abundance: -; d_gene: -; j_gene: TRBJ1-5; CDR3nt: TGTGCCAGCAGCTTGGGCCTACGAGGTAATCAGCCCCAGCATTTT; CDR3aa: CASSLGLRGNQPQHF
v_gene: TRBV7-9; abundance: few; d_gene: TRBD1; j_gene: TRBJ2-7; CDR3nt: TGTGCCAGCAGACCCGGGGACAGGGACTACGAGCAGTACTTC; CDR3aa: CASRPGDRDYEQYF
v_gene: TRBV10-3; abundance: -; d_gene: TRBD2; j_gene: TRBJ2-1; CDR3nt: TGTGCCATCAGTGATGTTGGTAGCGGGCGGTACAATGAGCAGTTCTTC; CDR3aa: CAISDVGSGRYNEQFF
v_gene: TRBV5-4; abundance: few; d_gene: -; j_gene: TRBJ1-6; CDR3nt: TGTGCCAGCAGCTTGGCGGGGATGGGTTCACCCCTCCACTTT; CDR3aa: CASSLAGMGSPLHF
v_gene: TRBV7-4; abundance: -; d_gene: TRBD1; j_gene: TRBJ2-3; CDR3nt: TGTGCCAGCAGCTTAGCGGGCACGGCCATCCGGGACAGAAGCACAGATACGCAGTATTTT; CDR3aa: CASSLAGTAIRDRSTDTQYF
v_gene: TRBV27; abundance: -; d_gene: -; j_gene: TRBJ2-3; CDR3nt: TGTGCCAGCTTTAGAGGAGATACGCAGTATTTT; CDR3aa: CASFRGDTQYF
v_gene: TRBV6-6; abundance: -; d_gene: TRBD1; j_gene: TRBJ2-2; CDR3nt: TGTGCCAGCAGTTCGGGACAGGGTTTAGTGAACACCGGGGAGCTGTTTTTT; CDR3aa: CASSSGQGLVNTGELFF
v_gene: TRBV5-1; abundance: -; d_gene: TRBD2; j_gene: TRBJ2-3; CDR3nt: TGCGCCAGCACGATCGGACTAGCGGAAACAGATACGCAGTATTTT; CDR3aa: CASTIGLAETDTQYF
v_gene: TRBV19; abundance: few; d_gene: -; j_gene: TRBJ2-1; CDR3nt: TGTGCCAGTAGTGCCCCAGGGCCCAATGAGCAGTTCTTC; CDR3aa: CASSAPGPNEQFF
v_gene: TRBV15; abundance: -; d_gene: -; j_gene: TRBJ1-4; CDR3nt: TGTGCCACCAGCAGAGATCGGGGAAATGTTAATGAAAAACTGTTTTTT; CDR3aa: CATSRDRGNVNEKLFF
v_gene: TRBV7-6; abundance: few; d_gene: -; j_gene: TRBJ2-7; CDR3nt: TGTGCCAGCAGCTCTGTTATTCGAAAGTCGGTGGGAAACGAGCAGTACTTC; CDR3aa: CASSSVIRKSVGNEQYF
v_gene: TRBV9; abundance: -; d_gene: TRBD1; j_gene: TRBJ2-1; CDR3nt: TGTGCCAGCAGCGTAGGCGGACAGGGAATGGGCAATGAGCAGTTCTTC; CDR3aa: CASSVGGQGMGNEQFF
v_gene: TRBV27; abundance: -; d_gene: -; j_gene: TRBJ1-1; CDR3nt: TGTGCCAGCAGTCCGCTCACGTGGGACACTGAAGCTTTCTTT; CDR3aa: CASSPLTWDTEAFF
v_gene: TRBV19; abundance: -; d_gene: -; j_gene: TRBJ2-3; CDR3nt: TGTGCCAGTAGTACGAGATACGAAGATACGCAGTATTTT; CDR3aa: CASSTRYEDTQYF
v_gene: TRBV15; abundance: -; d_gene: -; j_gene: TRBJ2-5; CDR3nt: TGTGCCACCAGCGTAAGAAAGCCCGTCCAAGAGACCCAGTACTTC; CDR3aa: CATSVRKPVQETQYF
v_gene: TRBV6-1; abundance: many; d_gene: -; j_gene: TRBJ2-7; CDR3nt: TGTGCCAGCCGGACGGGCTCCTACGAGCAGTACTTC; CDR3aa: CASRTGSYEQYF
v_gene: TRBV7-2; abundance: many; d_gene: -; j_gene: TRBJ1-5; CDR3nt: TGTGCCAGCAAGGGACGGTCCCCCAATCAGCCCCAGCATTTT; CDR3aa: CASKGRSPNQPQHF
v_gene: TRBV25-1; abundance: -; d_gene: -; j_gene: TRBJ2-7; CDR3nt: TGTGCCAGCAGTGACCCTGTACAAGCCTGGGGCTACGAGCAGTACTTC; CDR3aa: CASSDPVQAWGYEQYF
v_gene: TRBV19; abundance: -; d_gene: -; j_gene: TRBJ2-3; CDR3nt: TGTGCCAGTACCCCGACACGAGGGATGCCAGATACGCAGTATTTT; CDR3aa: CASTPTRGMPDTQYF
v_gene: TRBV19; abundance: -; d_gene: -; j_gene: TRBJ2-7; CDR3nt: TGTGCCAGTAGGATTGGGTTCGAGCAGTACTTC; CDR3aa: CASRIGFEQYF
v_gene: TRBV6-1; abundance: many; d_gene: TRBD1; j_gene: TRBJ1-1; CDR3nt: TGTGCCAGCAGTGAAGTCTTCGACAGGGAATACACTGAAGCTTTCTTT; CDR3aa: CASSEVFDREYTEAFF
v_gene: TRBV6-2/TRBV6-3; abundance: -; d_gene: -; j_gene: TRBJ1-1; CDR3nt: TGTGCCAGCAGTTACGACAAACGAAACACTGAAGCTTTCTTT; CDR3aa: CASSYDKRNTEAFF
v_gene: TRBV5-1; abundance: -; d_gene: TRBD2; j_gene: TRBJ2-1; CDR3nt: TGCGCCAGCACCTATAGCGGGGGAGAATACAATGAGCAGTTCTTC; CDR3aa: CASTYSGGEYNEQFF
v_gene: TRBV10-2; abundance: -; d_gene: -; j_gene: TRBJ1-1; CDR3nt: TGCGCCAGCAGTGAGCCACAAATTTCACACAACACTGAAGCTTTCTTT; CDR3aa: CASSEPQISHNTEAFF
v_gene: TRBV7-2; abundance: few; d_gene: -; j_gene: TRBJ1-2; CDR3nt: TGTGCCAGCAGCCTGCTCATCCGGGGGGGGGGCTACACCTTC; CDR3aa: CASSLLIRGGGYTF
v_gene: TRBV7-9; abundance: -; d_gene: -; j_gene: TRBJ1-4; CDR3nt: TGTGCCAGCAGCCCCGTGTCTAATGAAAAACTGTTTTTT; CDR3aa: CASSPVSNEKLFF
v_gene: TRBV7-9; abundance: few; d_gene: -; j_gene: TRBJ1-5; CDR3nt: TGTGCCAGCAGCTTGTCCTCTTATTATAGCAATCAGCCCCAGCATTTT; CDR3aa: CASSLSSYYSNQPQHF
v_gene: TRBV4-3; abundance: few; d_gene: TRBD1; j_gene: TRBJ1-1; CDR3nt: TGCGCCAGCAGCCGAACAGGGGGCCTGAACACTGAAGCTTTCTTT; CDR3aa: CASSRTGGLNTEAFF